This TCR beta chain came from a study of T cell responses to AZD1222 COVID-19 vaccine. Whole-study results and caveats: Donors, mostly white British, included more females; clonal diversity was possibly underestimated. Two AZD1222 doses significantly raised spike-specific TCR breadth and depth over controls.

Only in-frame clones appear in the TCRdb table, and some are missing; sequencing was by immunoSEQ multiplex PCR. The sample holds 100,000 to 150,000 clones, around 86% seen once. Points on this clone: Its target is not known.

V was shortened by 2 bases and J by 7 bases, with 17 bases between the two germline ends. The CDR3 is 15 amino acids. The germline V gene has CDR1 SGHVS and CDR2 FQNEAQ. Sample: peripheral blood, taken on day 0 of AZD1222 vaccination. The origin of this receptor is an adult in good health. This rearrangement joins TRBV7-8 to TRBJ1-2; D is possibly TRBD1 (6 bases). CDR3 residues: CASSLREEGRGGYTF. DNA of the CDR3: TGTGCCAGCAGCTTAAGGGAGGAGGGCAGGGGTGGCTACACCTTC.